Reported below is one T cell receptor beta chain. Its specific antigen is unknown. No base quality values were provided; no much bigger clone lies one nucleotide off. Looking up the germline V gene (reference sequence) yields CDR1 SEHNR and CDR2 FQNEAQ. From V the trimming removes 7 bases and from J it removes 1 base, while the gene matches leave 2 bases of the junction unaccounted for. The CDR3 runs 15 amino acids, cysteine and phenylalanine included. Kept here is only the CDR3 DNA, which spans 45 bases and is read in frame from base 1. The library came from 5' RACE. The data were produced on an Illumina HiSeq 2000. A universal primer binding site was added through template switching, and the final cDNA carried a unique molecular identifier so that TCR cDNA molecules could be counted accurately. First-strand cDNA for TCR alpha and beta chains was synthesized from specific primers in the conserved constant-segment region. Each cDNA library was double barcoded, with a SMART-Mk sample barcode plus Illumina barcodes, to control for contamination. TruSeq adapter sequences and Illumina sample barcodes were added in two successive PCR steps. Sequencing of the TCR alpha and beta cDNA libraries was done on the Illumina HiSeq platform using custom primers. In the source study's methods: MiGEC processed the raw reads to extract unique molecular identifiers, while MiXCR was used to determine the CDR3 positions. For each individual, recombination models were inferred using an EM algorithm with the repgenHMM and IGoR tools. The analysis of shared clonotypes was done with the tcR package in R, with sharing normalized by the product of cloneset sizes. To study raw recombination without the effects of thymic and clonal selection, out-of-frame nonproductive sequences were analyzed. TCRdb applied fastp at Q25 and MiXCR to the public reads, then kept only in-frame beta chains. Under each unique CDR3 protein, matching rows form one entry showing the most common genes and DNA. The V and J calls follow TCRdb's processing rather than the paper's. The sample table records hundreds of thousands of distinct CDR3 sequences; over 8.5% of these occur just once. The ten largest clones represent approximately 0.89% of the sample.

The data derive from a study of identical twins (dated by TCRdb to the mid-2010s). Study-level background: The study deep-sequenced TCR alpha and beta repertoires from monozygotic twins, unrelated adults of various ages and cord blood to test whether fetal clonotypes persist. To rule out contamination, the twin experiments were replicated at different times with different library preparation protocols. Findings and caveats that apply to the study as a whole: A weaker excess of twin sharing was found in beta out-of-frame sequences because the signal-to-noise ratio was lowered by fewer shared sequences. Fewer insertions were carried by abundant cord blood beta clonotypes, a similar but weaker trend appeared in young adult naive repertoires, and no such trend appeared in memory repertoires. Compared with coincidental sharing between unrelated individuals, out-of-frame TCR alpha sequences shared between twins showed an excess of sequences with low generation probability. In monozygotic twins, out-of-frame TCR alpha sharing was systematically underestimated by recombination models, although the models agreed with sharing between unrelated individuals. Invariant T cells such as MAIT and iNKT could partly confound zero-insertion analyses, though diverse VJ usage argued against this for most clonotypes. Conclusions relied on cross-sectional statistical analysis, since the same donors could not be followed over many years.

Only healthy Caucasian donors were included. Three pairs of female monozygotic twins, all aged roughly 18 to 29 years, made up the twin cohort. Peripheral blood mononuclear cells were used as the source from which RNA for TCR libraries was isolated. This sample also appeared in a second study, on yellow fever vaccine responses in identical twins. That second publication adds: The T cell response to vaccination in identical twins was reported by the authors to appear partly convergent and partly personalized. The study precisely tracked vaccine-responding T cell clones in identical twins.

Sequencing input: PBMCs. This receptor was obtained from a woman between 18 and 29 years old in good health. The V and J genes are TRBV7-9 and TRBJ2-3, with 13 junctional bases fitting TRBD2. The bases are TGTGCCAGCATCGGGACTAGCGGGGGCACAGATACGCAGTATTTT. Its protein product is CASIGTSGGTDTQYF.